This entry features one T cell receptor (beta chain) sequence. This CDR3 is 13 amino acids long. Trimming pared 4 bases from V and 2 bases from J, leaving 8 bases between. Germline CDR1 and CDR2: KGHSH and LQKENI. This record comes from a study of radiation and T cells in renal cell carcinoma. Assay used: immunoSEQ multiplex PCR; TCRdb lists only in-frame clones, some missing. The table has about 140,000 clones, 83% seen once. Indicated time point: baseline pretreatment blood. The treatment was: 15 Gy SBRT to primary tumor, nephrectomy 4 weeks later. The tumor was a clear cell renal cell carcinoma. The chain has TRBV18 and TRBJ1-1; D uncertain. The sample in question was blood, obtained from a patient whose treatment included radiotherapy and nephrectomy. This TCR came from a woman aged 50 to 60 with renal cell carcinoma. The CDR3 DNA is TGTGCCAGCTCACTTGACCTCAACACTGAAGCTTTCTTT. Protein: CASSLDLNTEAFF.